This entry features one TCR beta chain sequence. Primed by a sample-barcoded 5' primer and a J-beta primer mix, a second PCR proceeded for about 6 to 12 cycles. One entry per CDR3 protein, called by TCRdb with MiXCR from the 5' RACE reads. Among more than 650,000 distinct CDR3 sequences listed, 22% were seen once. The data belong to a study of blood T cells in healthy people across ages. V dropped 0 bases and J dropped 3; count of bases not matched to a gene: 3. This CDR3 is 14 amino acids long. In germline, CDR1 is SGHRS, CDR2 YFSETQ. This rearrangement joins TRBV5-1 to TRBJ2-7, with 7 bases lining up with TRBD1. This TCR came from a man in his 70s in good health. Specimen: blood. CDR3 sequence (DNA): TGCGCCAGCAGCTTGGGAGACAGGGACTACGAGCAGTACTTC. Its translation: CASSLGDRDYEQYF.